This is a list of T cell receptor beta chains from one sample in a study of cytomegalovirus exposure and HLA in healthy donors. Generated by immunoSEQ multiplex PCR, the TCRdb table keeps only in-frame clones and is missing some. There are over 150,000 clones in the sample; 85% to 90% occur only once, and 4% to 5% lies in the top ten. The sample was PBMCs. Every receptor here comes from a man aged 18-30 years in good health and CMV-seropositive. The CDR3 runs from the conserved cysteine through the conserved F or W. The D gene is left open where the match is weak.

NA TRBJ2-3 TRBV19 CASSKTPGGPDTQYF TGTGCCAGTAGTAAAACGCCAGGGGGGCCAGATACGCAGTATTTT
TRBD1 TRBJ1-4 TRBV5-1 CASSTLKTGGRPGEKLFF TGCGCCAGCAGCACACTCAAAACAGGGGGCCGGCCCGGCGAAAAACTGTTTTTT
TRBD1 TRBJ2-5 TRBV5-6 CASSSLQGYRETQYF TGTGCCAGCAGTTCTCTACAGGGGTATCGAGAGACCCAGTACTTC
TRBD2 TRBJ2-1 TRBV7-9 CASSPGTIISFHNEQFF TGTGCCAGCAGCCCAGGGACTATTATTTCTTTCCACAATGAGCAGTTCTTC
NA TRBJ2-2 TRBV7-9 CASSLAGQRNTGELFF TGTGCCAGCAGCTTAGCGGGACAACGGAACACCGGGGAGCTGTTTTTT
TRBD2 TRBJ2-1 TRBV6-1 CASRTPGLAGNEQFF TGTGCCAGCCGGACCCCGGGACTAGCGGGAAATGAGCAGTTCTTC
NA TRBJ2-2 TRBV5-4 CASSPPGVNLTERRTGELFF TGTGCCAGCAGCCCACCTGGTGTGAATTTAACAGAACGACGAACCGGGGAGCTGTTTTTT
TRBD2 TRBJ2-1 TRBV29-1 CSVEFGRHYNEQFF TGCAGCGTTGAGTTCGGGAGGCACTACAATGAGCAGTTCTTC
NA TRBJ2-1 TRBV5-6 CASSLGGRSSYNEQFF TGTGCCAGCAGCTTGGGGGGGCGAAGCTCCTACAATGAGCAGTTCTTC
TRBD2 TRBJ2-1 TRBV5-4 CASSAGLAGVNNEQFF TGTGCCAGCAGCGCAGGACTAGCGGGAGTCAACAATGAGCAGTTCTTC
NA TRBJ2-1 TRBV11-2 CASRLQGPNSYNEQFF TGTGCCAGCAGATTACAGGGCCCTAATTCCTACAATGAGCAGTTCTTC
TRBD2 TRBJ2-3 TRBV18 CASSVAGGPTDTQYF TGTGCCAGCTCGGTAGCGGGAGGGCCCACAGATACGCAGTATTTT
TRBD1 TRBJ2-5 TRBV30 CAWSVQGQETQYF TGTGCCTGGAGTGTACAGGGGCAAGAGACCCAGTACTTC
TRBD1 TRBJ2-1 TRBV5-6 CASSLAPGQDEQFF TGTGCCAGCAGCTTGGCTCCGGGACAGGATGAGCAGTTCTTC
TRBD2 TRBJ2-5 TRBV9 CASSVAGGVETQYF TGTGCCAGCAGCGTAGCCGGGGGGGTGGAGACCCAGTACTTC
TRBD2 TRBJ2-7 TRBV5-1 CASSLLTSGRARGYEQYF TGCGCCAGCAGCTTGCTTACTAGCGGGAGGGCCCGGGGTTACGAGCAGTACTTC